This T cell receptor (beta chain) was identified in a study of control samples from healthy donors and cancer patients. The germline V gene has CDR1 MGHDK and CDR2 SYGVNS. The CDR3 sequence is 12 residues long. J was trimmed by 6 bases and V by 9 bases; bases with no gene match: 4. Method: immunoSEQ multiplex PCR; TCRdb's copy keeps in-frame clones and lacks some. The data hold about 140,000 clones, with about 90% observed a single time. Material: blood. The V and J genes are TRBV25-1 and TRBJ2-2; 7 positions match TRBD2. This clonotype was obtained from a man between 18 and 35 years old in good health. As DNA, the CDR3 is TGTGCCAGTAAAGCGGGGTCCGGGGAGCTGTTTTTT. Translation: CASKAGSGELFF.